This TCR beta chain was recorded in a study of T cell responses to AZD1222 COVID-19 vaccine. The assay was immunoSEQ multiplex PCR, and TCRdb's table has in-frame clones only and misses some. The sample includes about 130,000 clones, around 85% of them seen just once. There are 15 residues in the CDR3. The ends were cut back, 1 base at V and 1 base at J, with 10 bases in the middle. In germline, CDR1 is LGHDT, CDR2 YNNKEL (reference sequence). The V call is TRBV3-1 (or the pseudogene TRBV3-2), the J call TRBJ1-1; D is unresolved. The sequence was collected from an adult in good health. The sequences come from peripheral blood, collected on day 0 of AZD1222 vaccination. The CDR3 DNA is TGTGCCAGCAGCCAAGGACGGATGCCGAACACTGAAGCTTTCTTT. Residues: CASSQGRMPNTEAFF.